This record covers a single TCR beta chain. As originally analysed: Nucleated cell counts were estimated from reference gene primer amplification. Libraries were prepared by immunoSEQ multiplex PCR; TCRdb keeps only in-frame clonotypes and omits some of them. The DNA was the basis for D and trimming; V, J and clone size are from that table. The sample holds under 110,000 clones, around 84% seen once. The data are from a study of blood T cell repertoires in COVID-19. About the study: Both acute and convalescent COVID-19 samples were obtained from the United States, Italy and Spain. Sample material is recorded as cDNA or gDNA derived from T cells, B-cell-depleted T cells, or PBMCs.

The CDR3 contains 17 residues. Trimming removed 1 base from V and 1 base from J; junction bases left unmatched: 9. Germline V gene lookup returns CDR1 KGHSH and CDR2 LQKENI. The sequence was collected from a woman aged 70-85 years with active or convalescent COVID-19. Sequencing input: peripheral blood. The rearrangement joins TRBV18 to TRBJ2-5; 7 bases agree with TRBD2. CDR3 region: CASSPRPPAGVQETQYF. The CDR3 DNA reads as TGTGCCAGCTCACCACGACCACCGGCGGGAGTCCAAGAGACCCAGTACTTC.